The rows below give T cell receptor beta chains drawn from one sample of a study of blood T cells in healthy people across ages. TCRdb independently ran MiXCR on the 5' RACE reads; one entry per CDR3 protein. The data show 1.5 million to 2 million distinct CDR3 sequences, 28% seen once. The material sequenced was blood. The receptor set was obtained from a woman younger than 45 in good health. Both conserved end residues are part of each CDR3. Fields, in order: V gene, J gene, D gene, clone size, CDR3 protein, CDR3 DNA. D genes are given only for firm matches. Part of the rows lack a size; the others show once, few, many or a class for expanded clones.

v_gene: TRBV11-2
j_gene: TRBJ2-5
d_gene: .
abundance: few
CDR3aa: CASSLDRGLDETQYF
CDR3nt: TGTGCCAGCAGCTTAGATCGAGGGTTGGATGAGACCCAGTACTTC

v_gene: TRBV6-5
j_gene: TRBJ1-5
d_gene: .
abundance: many
CDR3aa: CASSPRRYQPQHF
CDR3nt: TGTGCCAGCAGCCCGAGGCGGTATCAGCCCCAGCATTTT

v_gene: TRBV5-1
j_gene: TRBJ2-2
d_gene: .
abundance: .
CDR3aa: CASSKPSSNTGELFF
CDR3nt: TGCGCCAGCTCTAAACCCTCATCGAACACCGGGGAGCTGTTTTTT

v_gene: TRBV7-8
j_gene: TRBJ2-5
d_gene: .
abundance: many
CDR3aa: CASSPEGRETQYF
CDR3nt: TGTGCCAGCAGCCCTGAGGGGAGAGAGACCCAGTACTTC

v_gene: TRBV10-2
j_gene: TRBJ2-7
d_gene: .
abundance: .
CDR3aa: CASRREILYEQYF
CDR3nt: TGCGCCAGCAGAAGGGAGATTCTCTACGAGCAGTACTTC

v_gene: TRBV15
j_gene: TRBJ2-5
d_gene: .
abundance: many
CDR3aa: CATSRDRWEETQYF
CDR3nt: TGTGCCACCAGCAGAGATAGGTGGGAAGAGACCCAGTACTTC

v_gene: TRBV12-5
j_gene: TRBJ2-7
d_gene: TRBD2
abundance: .
CDR3aa: CASATKRLAYEQYF
CDR3nt: TGTGCTAGTGCCACCAAAAGACTAGCTTACGAGCAGTACTTC

v_gene: TRBV3-1
j_gene: TRBJ2-5
d_gene: .
abundance: once
CDR3aa: CVSSPGGRETQYF
CDR3nt: TGTGTCAGCAGCCCTGGTGGGAGAGAGACCCAGTACTTC

v_gene: TRBV7-2
j_gene: TRBJ2-5
d_gene: TRBD2
abundance: .
CDR3aa: CASSKAGGQETQYF
CDR3nt: TGTGCCAGCAGCAAAGCGGGGGGTCAAGAGACCCAGTACTTC

v_gene: TRBV20-1
j_gene: TRBJ1-5
d_gene: TRBD1
abundance: .
CDR3aa: CSARDAGQGPAIFNQPQHF
CDR3nt: TGCAGTGCTAGAGACGCCGGACAGGGGCCAGCGATATTCAATCAGCCCCAGCATTTT

v_gene: TRBV5-1
j_gene: TRBJ1-5
d_gene: .
abundance: many
CDR3aa: CASSLGVGEPQHF
CDR3nt: TGCGCCAGCAGCTTGGGGGTTGGGGAACCCCAGCATTTT

v_gene: TRBV4-1
j_gene: TRBJ2-2
d_gene: TRBD1
abundance: few
CDR3aa: CASSQGSYWTGGTGELFF
CDR3nt: TGCGCCAGCAGCCAAGGTTCGTACTGGACAGGGGGCACCGGGGAGCTGTTTTTT

v_gene: TRBV5-4
j_gene: TRBJ2-1
d_gene: TRBD2
abundance: .
CDR3aa: CASSRTSGEDAEQFF
CDR3nt: TGTGCCAGCAGCCGGACTAGCGGGGAGGACGCTGAGCAGTTCTTC

v_gene: TRBV20-1
j_gene: TRBJ2-7
d_gene: .
abundance: many
CDR3aa: CSARVPGRRGYEQYF
CDR3nt: TGCAGTGCTAGAGTCCCAGGCCGTCGGGGTTACGAGCAGTACTTC

v_gene: TRBV7-7
j_gene: TRBJ2-3
d_gene: .
abundance: .
CDR3aa: CASSTGFTDTQYF
CDR3nt: TGTGCCAGCAGCACAGGTTTCACAGATACGCAGTATTTT

v_gene: TRBV5-5
j_gene: TRBJ2-1
d_gene: .
abundance: few
CDR3aa: CASSFQQGTYNEQFF
CDR3nt: TGTGCCAGCAGCTTTCAACAGGGAACCTACAATGAGCAGTTCTTC

v_gene: TRBV5-5
j_gene: TRBJ2-1
d_gene: .
abundance: .
CDR3aa: CASSAVLNEQFF
CDR3nt: TGTGCCAGCAGCGCGGTCCTCAATGAGCAGTTCTTC

v_gene: TRBV11-3
j_gene: TRBJ2-1
d_gene: TRBD2
abundance: .
CDR3aa: CASDRGGGLYNEQFF
CDR3nt: TGTGCCAGCGACCGGGGCGGGGGGCTCTACAATGAGCAGTTCTTC

v_gene: TRBV5-5
j_gene: TRBJ2-7
d_gene: .
abundance: many
CDR3aa: CASSFRFSYEQYF
CDR3nt: TGTGCCAGCAGCTTTAGGTTTTCCTACGAGCAGTACTTC

v_gene: TRBV19
j_gene: TRBJ1-2
d_gene: TRBD1
abundance: few
CDR3aa: CASIDRVGFYGYTF
CDR3nt: TGTGCCAGTATCGACAGGGTCGGGTTCTATGGCTACACCTTC

v_gene: TRBV11-2
j_gene: TRBJ2-1
d_gene: .
abundance: .
CDR3aa: CASSLGPGTNEQFF
CDR3nt: TGTGCCAGCAGCCTCGGGCCAGGGACGAATGAGCAGTTCTTC

v_gene: TRBV6-6
j_gene: TRBJ2-5
d_gene: .
abundance: .
CDR3aa: CASSPEGPGVQYF
CDR3nt: TGTGCCAGCAGCCCCGAGGGCCCCGGAGTCCAGTACTTC

v_gene: TRBV12-5
j_gene: TRBJ2-5
d_gene: .
abundance: .
CDR3aa: CASGLVVTDQETQYF
CDR3nt: TGTGCTAGTGGTTTGGTAGTTACAGATCAAGAGACCCAGTACTTC

v_gene: TRBV14
j_gene: TRBJ2-5
d_gene: .
abundance: few
CDR3aa: CASSHPSVHNEQYF
CDR3nt: TGTGCCAGCAGCCACCCTAGTGTCCACAATGAGCAGTACTTC

v_gene: TRBV24-1
j_gene: TRBJ1-5
d_gene: .
abundance: .
CDR3aa: CATSDLQQEQPQHF
CDR3nt: TGTGCCACCAGTGATTTGCAACAAGAACAGCCCCAGCATTTT

v_gene: TRBV20-1
j_gene: TRBJ2-5
d_gene: TRBD2
abundance: many
CDR3aa: CSAGGLAGQETQYF
CDR3nt: TGCAGTGCTGGCGGACTAGCGGGACAAGAGACCCAGTACTTC

v_gene: TRBV20-1
j_gene: TRBJ2-7
d_gene: TRBD1
abundance: .
CDR3aa: CSATHRDSPYEQYF
CDR3nt: TGCAGTGCCACTCACCGGGACAGCCCCTACGAGCAGTACTTC

v_gene: TRBV12-3/TRBV12-4
j_gene: TRBJ1-5
d_gene: .
abundance: .
CDR3aa: CASSPQLSNQPQHF
CDR3nt: TGTGCCAGCAGCCCCCAACTTAGCAATCAGCCCCAGCATTTT

v_gene: TRBV15
j_gene: TRBJ2-5
d_gene: .
abundance: few
CDR3aa: CATSRKTPGVETQYF
CDR3nt: TGTGCCACCAGCAGAAAGACCCCGGGGGTTGAGACCCAGTACTTC

v_gene: TRBV29-1
j_gene: TRBJ2-7
d_gene: TRBD2
abundance: few
CDR3aa: CSVTSGKPEQYF
CDR3nt: TGCAGCGTGACAAGCGGGAAGCCCGAGCAGTACTTC

v_gene: TRBV20-1
j_gene: TRBJ2-3
d_gene: .
abundance: few
CDR3aa: CSAEGERSDTQYF
CDR3nt: TGCAGTGCGGAGGGGGAGCGTTCGGATACGCAGTATTTT

v_gene: TRBV7-8
j_gene: TRBJ2-7
d_gene: .
abundance: many
CDR3aa: CASSFDRTSSYEQYF
CDR3nt: TGTGCCAGCAGCTTTGACAGGACTAGCTCCTACGAGCAGTACTTC

v_gene: TRBV12-3/TRBV12-4
j_gene: TRBJ2-1
d_gene: .
abundance: few
CDR3aa: CASSLRQGGYSEQFF
CDR3nt: TGCGCCAGCAGTTTACGTCAGGGGGGATACAGTGAGCAGTTCTTC

v_gene: TRBV20-1
j_gene: TRBJ2-7
d_gene: TRBD2
abundance: many
CDR3aa: CSASAGVGFEQYF
CDR3nt: TGCAGTGCTAGTGCGGGAGTAGGCTTCGAGCAGTACTTC

v_gene: TRBV20-1
j_gene: TRBJ2-7
d_gene: .
abundance: few
CDR3aa: CSVKTAQEAQYF
CDR3nt: TGCAGTGTTAAGACAGCCCAAGAGGCCCAGTACTTC

v_gene: TRBV20-1
j_gene: TRBJ2-5
d_gene: TRBD1
abundance: .
CDR3aa: CSASIRQGGETQYF
CDR3nt: TGCAGTGCTAGTATTCGACAGGGGGGAGAGACCCAGTACTTC

v_gene: TRBV5-1
j_gene: TRBJ2-5
d_gene: TRBD1
abundance: few
CDR3aa: CASSLALTGQETQYF
CDR3nt: TGCGCCAGCAGCTTGGCCTTGACAGGGCAAGAGACCCAGTACTTC

v_gene: TRBV6-1
j_gene: TRBJ2-1
d_gene: TRBD2
abundance: .
CDR3aa: CASGRNSGNNEQFF
CDR3nt: TGTGCCAGCGGGCGGAATAGCGGGAACAATGAGCAGTTCTTC

v_gene: TRBV30
j_gene: TRBJ2-3
d_gene: TRBD1
abundance: few
CDR3aa: CAAGTGGAGTDTQYF
CDR3nt: TGTGCAGCCGGGACAGGGGGCGCGGGCACAGATACGCAGTATTTT

v_gene: TRBV30
j_gene: TRBJ2-3
d_gene: TRBD2
abundance: .
CDR3aa: CAWRGTSGFTDTQYF
CDR3nt: TGTGCCTGGAGGGGGACTAGCGGTTTCACAGATACGCAGTATTTT

v_gene: TRBV6-5
j_gene: TRBJ2-4
d_gene: .
abundance: many
CDR3aa: CASSYSQGYIQYF
CDR3nt: TGTGCCAGCAGTTACTCACAGGGTTACATTCAGTACTTC

v_gene: TRBV5-6
j_gene: TRBJ2-3
d_gene: .
abundance: many
CDR3aa: CASSLDSEFWTDTQYF
CDR3nt: TGTGCCAGCAGCTTGGATTCTGAGTTCTGGACAGATACGCAGTATTTT

v_gene: TRBV9
j_gene: TRBJ1-4
d_gene: .
abundance: .
CDR3aa: CASSSREGRGEKLFF
CDR3nt: TGTGCCAGCAGCTCCCGAGAGGGGAGAGGTGAAAAACTGTTTTTT

v_gene: TRBV5-1
j_gene: TRBJ2-3
d_gene: .
abundance: .
CDR3aa: CASSSDGQSGTDTQYF
CDR3nt: TGCGCCAGCAGCTCGGACGGCCAGAGTGGAACAGATACGCAGTATTTT

v_gene: TRBV5-1
j_gene: TRBJ2-4
d_gene: .
abundance: many
CDR3aa: CASSPPGAIAKNIQYF
CDR3nt: TGCGCCAGCAGCCCTCCCGGGGCGATAGCCAAAAACATTCAGTACTTC

v_gene: TRBV6-6
j_gene: TRBJ1-1
d_gene: .
abundance: few
CDR3aa: CASTEPPPSNTEAFF
CDR3nt: TGTGCCAGCACCGAACCCCCCCCCTCGAACACTGAAGCTTTCTTT

v_gene: TRBV20-1
j_gene: TRBJ2-7
d_gene: .
abundance: few
CDR3aa: CSAREGAHYEQYF
CDR3nt: TGCAGTGCTAGAGAGGGGGCCCACTACGAGCAGTACTTC

v_gene: TRBV28
j_gene: TRBJ1-1
d_gene: .
abundance: few
CDR3aa: CASIEEGTEAFF
CDR3nt: TGTGCCAGCATCGAGGAGGGGACTGAAGCTTTCTTT

v_gene: TRBV20-1
j_gene: TRBJ1-2
d_gene: TRBD1
abundance: .
CDR3aa: CSAEITGGFSGYTF
CDR3nt: TGCAGTGCTGAAATCACAGGGGGCTTCAGTGGCTACACCTTC